This TCR beta chain comes out of a study of cytomegalovirus exposure and HLA in healthy donors. This clone was detected only a few times. The PCR had 60 Vbeta and 13 Jbeta primers. The table came from immunoSEQ multiplex PCR; TCRdb's copy has only in-frame clones and leaves some out. The sample shows 84,000 or so clones, approximately 79% of them seen only once. Trimming stripped 3 bases from V and 2 bases from J, with 14 bases between. The CDR3 sequence is 16 residues long. Germline values: CDR1 LGHNA, CDR2 YSLEER. This TCR was sampled from a young man in good health and CMV-seronegative. V and J are TRBV4-3 and TRBJ1-5; no definite D call. The source material was PBMCs. Written as DNA, the CDR3 is TGCGCCAGCAGCCACGTGAGGATGATTGGCAATCAGCCCCAGCATTTT. Its translation is CASSHVRMIGNQPQHF.